This T cell receptor beta chain is from a study of post-analysis software for immune sequencing data. Study findings and constraints: With TRBV5-6, TRBV5-1 and TRBV20-1 included, about five TRBV segments were more frequent in patients than in controls. Controls had significantly higher normalized Chao1 diversity than multiple sclerosis patients.

About this clonotype itself: What it recognizes is unknown.

Unique-molecular-identifier-tagged TCR beta cDNA libraries were used. The authors obtained roughly 0.5 million cDNA molecules from approximately 1 to 10 million T cells. TCRdb reanalysed the PCR reads using MiXCR and keeps one entry per CDR3 protein. Of a few hundred thousand distinct CDR3 sequences in the sample, around a third were seen once. The CDR3 length is 15 residues. V lost 6 bases, J lost 0 bases, and 13 bases lay in between. CDR1 is MNHNY and CDR2 is SVGAGI in the germline V gene (reference sequence). The V and J genes are TRBV6-6 and TRBJ2-3; the D is unclear. The sequence came from a girl aged 2 to 17 with multiple sclerosis. The source material was blood. This chain's CDR3 is CASSHRVSSTDTQYF. The CDR3 nucleotides are TGTGCCAGCAGCCACCGCGTTTCTAGCACAGATACGCAGTATTTT.